Included here is one T cell receptor (beta chain) sequence, with context. This entry is derived from a study of blood T cell repertoires in COVID-19. Study-level information: Both acute and convalescent COVID-19 samples were obtained from the United States, Italy and Spain. T cells, B-cell-depleted T cells, or PBMCs supplied cDNA or gDNA.

Source study methods: Amplification of reference gene primers provided the estimated nucleated cell counts. Libraries were prepared by immunoSEQ multiplex PCR; TCRdb keeps only in-frame clonotypes and omits some of them. V and J calls and clone size are copied from that table; D and trimming were computed from the DNA. The sample holds approximately 190,000 clones, around 80% seen once. The sequence came from a man between 25 and 39 years old with active or convalescent COVID-19. The sample was peripheral blood.

CDR3 nucleotides: TGCGCCAGCAACCCGAGCTCGAGTGTCCAAGAGACCCAGTACTTC. Protein sequence: CASNPSSSVQETQYF. The chain has TRBV10-2 and TRBJ2-5; D is unclear. Germline lookup yields CDR1 WSHSY and CDR2 SAAADI. The CDR3 is 15 residues long. Trimming removed 7 bases at V and 1 base at J, with 16 bases between.